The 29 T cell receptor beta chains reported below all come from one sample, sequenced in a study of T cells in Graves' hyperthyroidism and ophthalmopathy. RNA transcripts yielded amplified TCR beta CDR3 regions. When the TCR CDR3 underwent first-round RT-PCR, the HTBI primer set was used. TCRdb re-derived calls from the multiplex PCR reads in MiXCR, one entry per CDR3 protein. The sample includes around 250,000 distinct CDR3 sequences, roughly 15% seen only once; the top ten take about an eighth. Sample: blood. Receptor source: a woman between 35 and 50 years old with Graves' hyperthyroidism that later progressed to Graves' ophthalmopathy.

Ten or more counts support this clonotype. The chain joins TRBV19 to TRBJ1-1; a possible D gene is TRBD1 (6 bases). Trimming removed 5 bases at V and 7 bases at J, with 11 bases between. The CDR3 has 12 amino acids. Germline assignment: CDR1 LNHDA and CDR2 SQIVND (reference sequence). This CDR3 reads CASSVPTGEAFF. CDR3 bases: TGTGCCAGTAGTGTTCCGACAGGTGAAGCTTTCTTT.

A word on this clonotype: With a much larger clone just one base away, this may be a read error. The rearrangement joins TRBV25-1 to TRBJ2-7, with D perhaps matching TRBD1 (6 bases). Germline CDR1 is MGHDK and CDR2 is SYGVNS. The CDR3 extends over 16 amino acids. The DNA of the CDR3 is TGTGCCAGCAGTGTCGACGGTGGCAGGGGCTCCTACGAGCATTACTTC. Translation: CASSVDGGRGSYEHYF.

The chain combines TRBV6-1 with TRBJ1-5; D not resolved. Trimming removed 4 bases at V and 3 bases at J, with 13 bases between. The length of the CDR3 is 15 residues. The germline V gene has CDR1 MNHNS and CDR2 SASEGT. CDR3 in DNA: TGTGCCAGCAGTGGATGGAAGGGTGACAATCAGCCCCAGCATTTT. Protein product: CASSGWKGDNQPQHF.

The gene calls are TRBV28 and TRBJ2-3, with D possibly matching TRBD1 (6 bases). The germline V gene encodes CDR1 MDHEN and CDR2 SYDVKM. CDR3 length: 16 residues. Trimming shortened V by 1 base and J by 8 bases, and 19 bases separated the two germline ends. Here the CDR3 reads CASSLFRDTAWGTQYF. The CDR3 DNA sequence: TGTGCCAGCAGTTTATTCAGGGACACGGCATGGGGTACGCAGTATTTT.

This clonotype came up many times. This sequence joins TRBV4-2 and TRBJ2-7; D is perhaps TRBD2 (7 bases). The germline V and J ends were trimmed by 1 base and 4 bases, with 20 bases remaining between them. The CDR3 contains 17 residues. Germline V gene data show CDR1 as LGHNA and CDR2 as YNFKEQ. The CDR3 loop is CASSQATSGGHLYEQYF. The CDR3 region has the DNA TGTGCCAGCAGCCAAGCCACCTCGGGGGGACATCTATACGAGCAGTACTTC.

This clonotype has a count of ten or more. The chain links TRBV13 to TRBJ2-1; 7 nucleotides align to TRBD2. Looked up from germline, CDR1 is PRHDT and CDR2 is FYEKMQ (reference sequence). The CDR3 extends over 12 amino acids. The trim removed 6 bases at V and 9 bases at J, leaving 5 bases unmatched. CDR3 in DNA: TGTGCCAGCAGGACTAGCCTCGGTGAGCAGTTCTTC. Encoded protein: CASRTSLGEQFF.

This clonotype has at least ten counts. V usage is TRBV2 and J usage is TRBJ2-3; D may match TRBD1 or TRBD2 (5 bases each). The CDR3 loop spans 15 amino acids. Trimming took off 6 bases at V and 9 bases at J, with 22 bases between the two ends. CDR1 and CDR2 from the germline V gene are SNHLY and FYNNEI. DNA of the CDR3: TGTGCCAGCAGAGCCACCGGGACCCCCCTCGGCACGCAGTATTTT. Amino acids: CASRATGTPLGTQYF.

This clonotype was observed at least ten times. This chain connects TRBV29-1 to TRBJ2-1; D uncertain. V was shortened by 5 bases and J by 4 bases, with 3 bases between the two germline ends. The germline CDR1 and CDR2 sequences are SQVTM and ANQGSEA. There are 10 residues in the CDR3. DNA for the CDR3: TGCAGCGTTAAGTACAATGAGCAGTTCTTC. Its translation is CSVKYNEQFF.

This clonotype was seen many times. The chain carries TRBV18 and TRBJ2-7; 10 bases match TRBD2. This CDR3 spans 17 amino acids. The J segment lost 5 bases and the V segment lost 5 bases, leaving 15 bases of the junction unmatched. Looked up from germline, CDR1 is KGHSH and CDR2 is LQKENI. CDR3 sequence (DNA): TGTGCCAGCTCATTTAAGGACCCGGGACTAGCGCGTAACGAGCAGTACTTC. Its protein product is CASSFKDPGLARNEQYF. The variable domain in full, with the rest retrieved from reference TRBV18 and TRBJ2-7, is NAGVMQNPRHLVRRRGQEARLRCSPMKGHSHVYWYRQLPEEGLKFMVYLQKENIIDESGMPKERFSAEFPKEGPSILRIQQVVRGDSAAYFCASSFKDPGLARNEQYFGPGTRLTVT.

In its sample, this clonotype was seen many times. DNA for the CDR3: TGTGCCAGCAGTTTTTCAGCGAACACTGAAGCTTTCTTT. Translating gives CASSFSANTEAFF. The V call is TRBV12-3 or TRBV12-4, the J call TRBJ1-1; D ambiguous. Trimming left V 3 bases short and J 1 base short, with 6 bases between. CDR3 length equals 13 residues.

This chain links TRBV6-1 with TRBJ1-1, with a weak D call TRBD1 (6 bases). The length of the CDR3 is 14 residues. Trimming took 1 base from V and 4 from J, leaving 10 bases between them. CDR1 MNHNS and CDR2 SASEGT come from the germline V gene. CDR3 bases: TGTGCCAGCAGTGAAGTAGGACAGACCACTGAAGCTTTCTTT. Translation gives CASSEVGQTTEAFF.

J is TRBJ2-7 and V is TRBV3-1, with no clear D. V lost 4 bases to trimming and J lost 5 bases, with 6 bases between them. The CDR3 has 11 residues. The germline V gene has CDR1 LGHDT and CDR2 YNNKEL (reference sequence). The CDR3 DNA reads TGTGCCAGCAGCCGAGTAAACGAGCAGTACTTC. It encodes CASSRVNEQYF.

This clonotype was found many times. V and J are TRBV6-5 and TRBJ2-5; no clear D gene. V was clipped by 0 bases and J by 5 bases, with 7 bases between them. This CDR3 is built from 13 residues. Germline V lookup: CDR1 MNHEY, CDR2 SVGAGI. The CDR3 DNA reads TGTGCCAGCAGTTACTCGACGCTGGAGACCCAGTACTTC. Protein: CASSYSTLETQYF.

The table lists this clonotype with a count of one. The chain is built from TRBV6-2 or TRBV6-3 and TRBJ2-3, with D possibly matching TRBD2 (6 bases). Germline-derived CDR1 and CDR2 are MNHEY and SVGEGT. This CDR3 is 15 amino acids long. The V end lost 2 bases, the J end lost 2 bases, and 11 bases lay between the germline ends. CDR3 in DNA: TGTGCCAGCAGTTACAAGGCGGGATACACAGATACGCAGTATTTT. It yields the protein CASSYKAGYTDTQYF.

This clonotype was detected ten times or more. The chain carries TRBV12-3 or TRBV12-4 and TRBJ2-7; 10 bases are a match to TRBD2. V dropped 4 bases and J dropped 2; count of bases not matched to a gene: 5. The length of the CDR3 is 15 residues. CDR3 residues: CASSSRAGGTYEQYF. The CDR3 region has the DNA TGTGCCAGCAGTTCCCGAGCGGGAGGGACCTACGAGCAGTACTTC.

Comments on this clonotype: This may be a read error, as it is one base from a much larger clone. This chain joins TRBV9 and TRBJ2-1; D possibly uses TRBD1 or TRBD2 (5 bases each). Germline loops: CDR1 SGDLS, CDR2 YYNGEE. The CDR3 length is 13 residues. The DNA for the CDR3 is TGTGCCAGCGGCGTAGTAGAGGGGAATGAGCAGTTCTTC. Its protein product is CASGVVEGNEQFF.

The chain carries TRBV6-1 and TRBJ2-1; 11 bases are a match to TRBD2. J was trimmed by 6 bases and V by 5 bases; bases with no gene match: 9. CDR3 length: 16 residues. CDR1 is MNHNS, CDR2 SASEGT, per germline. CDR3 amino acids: CASSPFGLAGLNEQFF. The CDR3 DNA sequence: TGTGCCAGCAGTCCCTTCGGACTAGCGGGCCTCAATGAGCAGTTCTTC.

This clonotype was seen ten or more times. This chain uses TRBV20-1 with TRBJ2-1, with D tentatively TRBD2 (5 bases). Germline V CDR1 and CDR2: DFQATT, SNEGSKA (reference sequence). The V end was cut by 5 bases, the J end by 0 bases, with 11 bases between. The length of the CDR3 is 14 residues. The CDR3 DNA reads TGCAGTGCTCTAGCAGCGAGCTCCTACAATGAGCAGTTCTTC. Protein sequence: CSALAASSYNEQFF.

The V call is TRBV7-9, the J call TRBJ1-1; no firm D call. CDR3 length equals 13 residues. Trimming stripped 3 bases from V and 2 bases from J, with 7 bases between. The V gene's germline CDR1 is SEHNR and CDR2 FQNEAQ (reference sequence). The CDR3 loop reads CASSFPGNTEAFF. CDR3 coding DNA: TGTGCCAGCAGCTTTCCCGGAAACACTGAAGCTTTCTTT. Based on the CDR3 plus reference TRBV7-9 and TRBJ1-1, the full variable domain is DTGVSQNPRHKITKRGQNVTFRCDPISEHNRLYWYRQTLGQGPEFLTYFQNEAQLEKSRLLSDRFSAERPKGSFSTLEIQRTEQGDSAMYLCASSFPGNTEAFFGQGTRLTVV.

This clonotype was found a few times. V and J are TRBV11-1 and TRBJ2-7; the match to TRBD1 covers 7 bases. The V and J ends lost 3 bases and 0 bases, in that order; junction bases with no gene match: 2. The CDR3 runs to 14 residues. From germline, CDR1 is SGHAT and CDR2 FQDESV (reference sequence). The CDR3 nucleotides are TGTGCCAGCAGCTTGGGACAGTCCTCCTACGAGCAGTACTTC. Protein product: CASSLGQSSYEQYF.

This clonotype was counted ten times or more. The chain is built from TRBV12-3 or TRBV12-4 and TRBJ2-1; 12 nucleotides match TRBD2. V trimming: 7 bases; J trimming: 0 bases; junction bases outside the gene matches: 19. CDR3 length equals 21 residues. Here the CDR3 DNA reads TGTGCCAGCACCAAAGTTTGGTCTCGACTAGCGGGAGAGGGCTCCTACAATGAGCAGTTCTTC. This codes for CASTKVWSRLAGEGSYNEQFF.

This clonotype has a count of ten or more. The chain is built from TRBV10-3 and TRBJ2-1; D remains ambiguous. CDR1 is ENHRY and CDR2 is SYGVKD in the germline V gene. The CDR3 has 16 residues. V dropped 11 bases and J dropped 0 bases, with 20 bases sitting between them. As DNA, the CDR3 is TGTGCCTCCCGCCCTGTCGCACCTAGCTCCTACAATGAGCAGTTCTTC. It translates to CASRPVAPSSYNEQFF.

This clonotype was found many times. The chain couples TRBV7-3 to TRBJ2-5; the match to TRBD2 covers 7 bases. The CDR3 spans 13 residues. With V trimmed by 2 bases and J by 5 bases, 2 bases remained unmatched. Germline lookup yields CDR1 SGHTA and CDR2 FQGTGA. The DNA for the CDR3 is TGTGCCAGCAGCTTATCCGGGGGGGAGACCCAGTACTTC. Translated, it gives CASSLSGGETQYF.

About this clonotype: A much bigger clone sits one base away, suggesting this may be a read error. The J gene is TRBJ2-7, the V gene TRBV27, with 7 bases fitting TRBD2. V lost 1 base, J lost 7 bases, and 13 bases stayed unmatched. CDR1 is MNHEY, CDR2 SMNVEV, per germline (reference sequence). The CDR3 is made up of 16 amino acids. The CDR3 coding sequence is TGTGCCAGCAGTTTATTCCGGACTGGCGGGAGTAAAGAGCAGTACTTC. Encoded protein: CASSLFRTGGSKEQYF.

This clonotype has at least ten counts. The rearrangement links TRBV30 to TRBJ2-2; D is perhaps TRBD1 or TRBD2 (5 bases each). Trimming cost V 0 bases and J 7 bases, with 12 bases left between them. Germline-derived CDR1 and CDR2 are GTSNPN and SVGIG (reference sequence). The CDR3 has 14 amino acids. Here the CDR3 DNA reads TGTGCCTGGAGTGTCCAGGGTGGGAGCGGGGAGCTGTTTTTT. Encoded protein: CAWSVQGGSGELFF.

CDR3: CASGHQRGRETQYF. The CDR3 DNA sequence: TGTGCCAGCGGGCACCAACGAGGCCGGGAGACCCAGTACTTC. The chain uses TRBV6-2 or TRBV6-3 and TRBJ2-5; D is ambiguous. The germline V gene has CDR1 MNHEY and CDR2 SVGEGT. V lost 8 bases and J lost 5, with 18 bases in between. The CDR3 loop spans 14 amino acids.

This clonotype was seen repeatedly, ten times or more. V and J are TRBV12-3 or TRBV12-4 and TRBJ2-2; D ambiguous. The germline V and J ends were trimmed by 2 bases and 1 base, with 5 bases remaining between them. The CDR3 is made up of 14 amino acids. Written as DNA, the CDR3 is TGTGCCAGCAGTTTAAGACAGAACACCGGGGAGCTGTTTTTT. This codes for CASSLRQNTGELFF.

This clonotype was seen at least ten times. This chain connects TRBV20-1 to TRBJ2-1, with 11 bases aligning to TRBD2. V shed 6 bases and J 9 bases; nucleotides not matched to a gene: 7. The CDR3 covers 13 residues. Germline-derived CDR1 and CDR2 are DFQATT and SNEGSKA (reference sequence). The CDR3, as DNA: TGCAGTGCCCTACTAGCGGGAGTAAGTGAGCAGTTCTTC. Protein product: CSALLAGVSEQFF.

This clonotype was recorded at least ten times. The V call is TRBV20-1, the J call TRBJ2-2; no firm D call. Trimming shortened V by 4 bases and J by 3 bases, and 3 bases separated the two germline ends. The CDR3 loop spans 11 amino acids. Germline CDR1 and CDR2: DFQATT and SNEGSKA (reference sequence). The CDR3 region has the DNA TGCAGTGCTAAGGACACCGGGGAGCTGTTTTTT. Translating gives CSAKDTGELFF.